The rows below give T cell receptor beta chains drawn from one sample of a study of cytomegalovirus exposure and HLA in healthy donors. Sequencing used immunoSEQ multiplex PCR; TCRdb keeps in-frame clones, though not all of them. The sample records approximately 150,000 clones, about three quarters being singletons. Sequenced: PBMCs. These TCRs come from a middle-aged man in good health and CMV-seropositive. The CDR3 runs from the conserved cysteine through the conserved F or W. A D gene is named only where the DNA matches it firmly. Rows give clone size only sometimes, using once, few, many, or a class for an expanded clone.

clone_size: NA
v_call: TRBV21-1
d_call: NA
j_call: TRBJ2-7
cdr3_nt: TGTGCCAGCAGCACAAAAGAGATTGAGACGGGACTAGCGGGAGGAGCCTACGAGCAGTACTTC
cdr3_aa: CASSTKEIETGLAGGAYEQYF

clone_size: NA
v_call: TRBV12-5
d_call: TRBD1
j_call: TRBJ1-1
cdr3_nt: TGTGCTAGTGGTTTGAGGGCAGGGGGTATGGCTTTCTTT
cdr3_aa: CASGLRAGGMAFF

clone_size: NA
v_call: TRBV5-1
d_call: TRBD1
j_call: TRBJ2-7
cdr3_nt: TGCGCCAGCAGCTTGGGTAGGGGGCGCGCTGACGAGCAGTACTTC
cdr3_aa: CASSLGRGRADEQYF

clone_size: NA
v_call: TRBV20-1
d_call: NA
j_call: TRBJ2-7
cdr3_nt: TGCAGTGCTAGCGGGAGTTACGAGCAGTACTTC
cdr3_aa: CSASGSYEQYF

clone_size: NA
v_call: TRBV11-3
d_call: NA
j_call: TRBJ2-7
cdr3_nt: TGTGCCAGCAGCCACGGCGGCTACGAGCAGTACTTC
cdr3_aa: CASSHGGYEQYF

clone_size: NA
v_call: TRBV27
d_call: TRBD1
j_call: TRBJ1-1
cdr3_nt: TGTGCCAGCAGTTTAGGAGGACAGGGATACACTGAAGCTTTCTTT
cdr3_aa: CASSLGGQGYTEAFF

clone_size: few
v_call: TRBV27
d_call: NA
j_call: TRBJ2-7
cdr3_nt: TGTGCCAGCAGTCCCGTTCAGGCGGGTTCATCCTACGAGCAGTACTTC
cdr3_aa: CASSPVQAGSSYEQYF

clone_size: few
v_call: TRBV7-9
d_call: TRBD1
j_call: TRBJ2-5
cdr3_nt: TGTGCCAGCAGCCACACCCGGGACAGGGGAGAGACCCAGTACTTC
cdr3_aa: CASSHTRDRGETQYF

clone_size: once
v_call: TRBV5-1
d_call: TRBD2
j_call: TRBJ2-1
cdr3_nt: TGCGCCAGCAGCTCCCGACTAGCGGGAGTGGCAAATGAGCAGTTCTTC
cdr3_aa: CASSSRLAGVANEQFF

clone_size: NA
v_call: TRBV28
d_call: TRBD2
j_call: TRBJ2-1
cdr3_nt: TGTGCCAGCAGTCCCGGGACTAGCGGAAACAATGAGCAGTTCTTC
cdr3_aa: CASSPGTSGNNEQFF

clone_size: NA
v_call: TRBV19
d_call: NA
j_call: TRBJ2-3
cdr3_nt: TGTGCCAGTAGTATGGGCCTGACGGGACTTAGCACAGATACGCAGTATTTT
cdr3_aa: CASSMGLTGLSTDTQYF

clone_size: NA
v_call: TRBV11-2
d_call: NA
j_call: TRBJ1-1
cdr3_nt: TGTGCCAGCAGCTCGGTACTACAGGGTCGAACTGAAGCTTTCTTT
cdr3_aa: CASSSVLQGRTEAFF

clone_size: NA
v_call: TRBV13
d_call: TRBD2
j_call: TRBJ2-3
cdr3_nt: TGTGCCAGCAGCCCGACTAGCCTCACAGATACGCAGTATTTT
cdr3_aa: CASSPTSLTDTQYF

clone_size: NA
v_call: TRBV5-1
d_call: NA
j_call: TRBJ2-2
cdr3_nt: TGCGCCAGCTTTGGAGGGCGGGCGAACACCGGGGAGCTGTTTTTT
cdr3_aa: CASFGGRANTGELFF

clone_size: NA
v_call: TRBV10-3
d_call: NA
j_call: TRBJ1-2
cdr3_nt: TGTGCCATCAGCAGGGAGGTGGGTGATGGTGGCTACACCTTC
cdr3_aa: CAISREVGDGGYTF

clone_size: NA
v_call: TRBV27
d_call: NA
j_call: TRBJ2-3
cdr3_nt: TGTGCCAGCAGAACCCTATCTAGCACAGATACGCAGTATTTT
cdr3_aa: CASRTLSSTDTQYF

clone_size: once
v_call: TRBV4-1
d_call: TRBD2
j_call: TRBJ2-2
cdr3_nt: TGCGCCAGCAGCCAAAGGGAGGGAACGGTAAACACCGGGGAGCTGTTTTTT
cdr3_aa: CASSQREGTVNTGELFF

clone_size: NA
v_call: TRBV29-1
d_call: TRBD1
j_call: TRBJ2-7
cdr3_nt: TGCAGCGTTGATCTGGCGGGACAGGGTCGGGGCGAGCAGTACTTC
cdr3_aa: CSVDLAGQGRGEQYF

clone_size: NA
v_call: TRBV4-1
d_call: NA
j_call: TRBJ2-1
cdr3_nt: TGCGCCAGCAGCCAAGATGCCAGCTACAATGAGCAGTTCTTC
cdr3_aa: CASSQDASYNEQFF

clone_size: NA
v_call: TRBV11-3
d_call: TRBD1
j_call: TRBJ2-2
cdr3_nt: TGTGCCAGCAGCTTAGGGACAGGGCACGCCGGGGAGCTGTTTTTT
cdr3_aa: CASSLGTGHAGELFF

clone_size: NA
v_call: TRBV19
d_call: NA
j_call: TRBJ1-5
cdr3_nt: TGTGCCAGTAGTATAAACAGCCCCTATCAGCCCCAGCATTTT
cdr3_aa: CASSINSPYQPQHF

clone_size: NA
v_call: TRBV6-5
d_call: TRBD2
j_call: TRBJ2-3
cdr3_nt: TGTGCCAGCAGGGAAGGACTAGCGGCAGATACGCAGTATTTT
cdr3_aa: CASREGLAADTQYF

clone_size: NA
v_call: TRBV7-8
d_call: TRBD2
j_call: TRBJ2-3
cdr3_nt: TGTGCCAGCAGCTTAGGGGGGAGGGGACTAGAAGAGACAGATACGCAGTATTTT
cdr3_aa: CASSLGGRGLEETDTQYF

clone_size: few
v_call: TRBV29-1
d_call: NA
j_call: TRBJ2-3
cdr3_nt: TGCAGCGCGTACAGAGGGAGCGCAGATACGCAGTATTTT
cdr3_aa: CSAYRGSADTQYF

clone_size: NA
v_call: TRBV5-1
d_call: TRBD1
j_call: TRBJ2-1
cdr3_nt: TGCGCCAGCAGCTCTGGGGACAGGGCGAATGAGCAGTTCTTC
cdr3_aa: CASSSGDRANEQFF

clone_size: few
v_call: TRBV19
d_call: TRBD1
j_call: TRBJ1-5
cdr3_nt: TGTGCCAGTAGTACCCCAAGACAGGGGCGCAACAATCAGCCCCAGCATTTT
cdr3_aa: CASSTPRQGRNNQPQHF

clone_size: NA
v_call: TRBV11-2
d_call: NA
j_call: TRBJ2-4
cdr3_nt: TGTGCCAGCAGCTTTGGGCAGCCACAGGGCATTCAGTACTTC
cdr3_aa: CASSFGQPQGIQYF

clone_size: NA
v_call: TRBV6-5
d_call: TRBD1
j_call: TRBJ2-3
cdr3_nt: TGTGCCAGCAGGTGGGACAGGGGATCAGATACGCAGTATTTT
cdr3_aa: CASRWDRGSDTQYF

clone_size: NA
v_call: TRBV10-3
d_call: TRBD2
j_call: TRBJ2-1
cdr3_nt: TGTGCCATCAGTCTAGCGGGCCCCAATGAGCAGTTCTTC
cdr3_aa: CAISLAGPNEQFF

clone_size: NA
v_call: TRBV5-1
d_call: TRBD2
j_call: TRBJ2-1
cdr3_nt: TGCGCCAGCAGCTTGGTGTGGACTAGCGGTCAAGCCTACAATGAGCAGTTCTTC
cdr3_aa: CASSLVWTSGQAYNEQFF

clone_size: NA
v_call: TRBV11-1
d_call: NA
j_call: TRBJ2-1
cdr3_nt: TGTGCCAGCAGCTTGGGGGGAGACCCCTACAATGAGCAGTTCTTC
cdr3_aa: CASSLGGDPYNEQFF

clone_size: NA
v_call: TRBV5-1
d_call: NA
j_call: TRBJ2-3
cdr3_nt: TGCGCCAGCAGCTTTAGGGGGAGCACAGATACGCAGTATTTT
cdr3_aa: CASSFRGSTDTQYF

clone_size: NA
v_call: TRBV5-5
d_call: NA
j_call: TRBJ2-1
cdr3_nt: TGTGCCAGCAGCTTCTGGCCAACAAACTACAATGAGCAGTTCTTC
cdr3_aa: CASSFWPTNYNEQFF

clone_size: NA
v_call: TRBV10-3
d_call: NA
j_call: TRBJ1-1
cdr3_nt: TGTGCCATCAGAAGGGACAAGAAGAACACTGAAGCTTTCTTT
cdr3_aa: CAIRRDKKNTEAFF

clone_size: NA
v_call: TRBV5-1
d_call: NA
j_call: TRBJ1-2
cdr3_nt: TGCGCCAGCAATCAGGGAAATAACTATGGCTACACCTTC
cdr3_aa: CASNQGNNYGYTF

clone_size: NA
v_call: TRBV7-9
d_call: TRBD1
j_call: TRBJ1-6
cdr3_nt: TGTGCCAGCAGTTCCACCGGGACAGGCAATTCACCCCTCCACTTT
cdr3_aa: CASSSTGTGNSPLHF

clone_size: NA
v_call: TRBV10-3
d_call: NA
j_call: TRBJ2-1
cdr3_nt: TGTGCCATCAGTAAGCCCACGGGGGAGACCTACAATGAGCAGTTCTTC
cdr3_aa: CAISKPTGETYNEQFF

clone_size: NA
v_call: TRBV28
d_call: NA
j_call: TRBJ1-5
cdr3_nt: TGTGCCAGCAGTCACCCGATCAACAGGGCAAGACAGCCCCAGCATTTT
cdr3_aa: CASSHPINRARQPQHF

clone_size: NA
v_call: TRBV12-5
d_call: NA
j_call: TRBJ1-5
cdr3_nt: TGTGCTAGTGGTTTGGCCCTCAATCAGCCCCAGCATTTT
cdr3_aa: CASGLALNQPQHF

clone_size: NA
v_call: TRBV4-1
d_call: NA
j_call: TRBJ1-2
cdr3_nt: TGCGCCAGCAGCCATCCCACGAGTGGCAGACATAATGGCTACACCTTC
cdr3_aa: CASSHPTSGRHNGYTF

clone_size: NA
v_call: TRBV6-1
d_call: TRBD1
j_call: TRBJ2-2
cdr3_nt: TGTGCCAGCAAGGGCGACAGGGGGCCCACCGGGGAGCTGTTTTTT
cdr3_aa: CASKGDRGPTGELFF

clone_size: NA
v_call: TRBV5-1
d_call: TRBD1
j_call: TRBJ2-7
cdr3_nt: TGCGCCAGCACGAACCCTCAGGGGGCGAGCGAGCAGTACTTC
cdr3_aa: CASTNPQGASEQYF

clone_size: NA
v_call: TRBV2
d_call: TRBD2
j_call: TRBJ2-3
cdr3_nt: TGTGCCAGCAGTCCTAGCGGTACATACACAGATACGCAGTATTTT
cdr3_aa: CASSPSGTYTDTQYF